Listed here are 15 T cell receptor beta chains from one sample, sequenced in a study of cytomegalovirus exposure and HLA in healthy donors. PCR was performed using 60 Vbeta and 13 Jbeta primers. Clones were sequenced by immunoSEQ multiplex PCR, and TCRdb holds only the in-frame ones, with some missing. The sample lists 90,000 to 95,000 clones; around 78% were seen once. Material for sequencing was PBMCs. These receptors came from a male donor in good health and CMV-seropositive.

V usage is TRBV2 and J usage is TRBJ1-4; TRBD1 matches at 8 bases. After removal of 6 bases from V and 4 bases from J, the junction contained 7 bases not matched to a gene. Germline CDR1 reads SNHLY; CDR2 reads FYNNEI. This CDR3 region has 15 residues. CDR3 loop: CASRRFGQGNEKLFF. Here the CDR3 DNA reads TGTGCCAGCAGAAGATTTGGACAGGGTAATGAAAAACTGTTTTTT.

The gene calls are TRBV5-4 and TRBJ2-5; 7 nucleotides agree with TRBD1. The CDR3 has 15 amino acids. Germline V gene lookup returns CDR1 SGHNT and CDR2 YYREEE (reference sequence). V was pared by 4 bases and J by 2 bases, with 8 bases of the junction left unmatched. The CDR3 is CASSPRDRLQETQYF. DNA for the CDR3: TGTGCCAGCAGCCCCCGGGACAGACTTCAAGAGACCCAGTACTTC.

V usage is TRBV5-1 and J usage is TRBJ1-2; no clear D gene. CDR3 size: 12 residues. V shed 0 bases and J shed 4 bases, with 4 bases lying between them. Germline V lookup: CDR1 SGHRS, CDR2 YFSETQ. In DNA, the CDR3 is TGCGCCAGCAGCTTGGACGGCTATGGCTACACCTTC. It encodes CASSLDGYGYTF.

This rearrangement joins TRBV30 to TRBJ2-7; no clear D. The ends were cut back, 0 bases at V and 1 base at J, with 10 bases in the middle. The germline V gene has CDR1 GTSNPN and CDR2 SVGIG (reference sequence). This CDR3 contains 14 residues. This CDR3 is CAWSVARTSYEQYF. CDR3 in DNA: TGTGCCTGGAGTGTCGCACGTACTTCCTACGAGCAGTACTTC. The whole variable domain, remainder taken from reference TRBV30 and TRBJ2-7, is SQTIHQWPATLVQPVGSPLSLECTVEGTSNPNLYWYRQAAGRGLQLLFYSVGIGQISSEVPQNLSASRPQDRQFILSSKKLLLSDSGFYLCAWSVARTSYEQYFGPGTRLTVT.

This clone was picked up a small number of times. V and J are TRBV4-2 and TRBJ2-1, with D perhaps matching TRBD2 (7 bases). Per germline, CDR1 LGHNA and CDR2 YNFKEQ. The CDR3 is made up of 16 amino acids. V was pared by 3 bases and J by 6 bases, with 18 bases between. For the CDR3, the DNA is TGTGCCAGCAGCCATATTCGGGCGGGGGCGGCCAATGAGCAGTTCTTC. Its translation is CASSHIRAGAANEQFF.

The V and J genes are TRBV6-5 and TRBJ1-2; maybe TRBD1 (6 bases). V was cut by 5 bases and J by 7 bases, with 14 bases left in between. Per germline, CDR1 MNHEY and CDR2 SVGAGI. This CDR3 comprises 13 residues. The CDR3 sequence is CASSQWDISGYTF. Here the CDR3 DNA reads TGTGCCAGCAGTCAGTGGGACATTTCTGGCTACACCTTC.

The V call is TRBV21-1, the J call TRBJ1-3; TRBD1, the table's D call, was not compared with the DNA. TRBV21-1 counts as a pseudogene. This CDR3 has 14 residues. The CDR3 DNA is TGTGCCATCTTAGGGGCAGGGGGCGGAAACACCATATATTTT. Protein sequence: CAILGAGGGNTIYF.

The genes are TRBV10-1 and TRBJ2-2, with D possibly TRBD1 on 7 matching bases. The germline V and J ends were trimmed by 6 bases and 4 bases, with 15 bases remaining between them. Germline-derived CDR1 and CDR2 are WNHNN and SYGVQD (reference sequence). CDR3 size: 15 residues. For the CDR3, the DNA is TGCGCCAGCAGGATTCAGGGGGGTCGCACCGGGGAGCTGTTTTTT. It yields the protein CASRIQGGRTGELFF.

The rearrangement uses TRBV5-1 and TRBJ1-4; 10 bases align to TRBD1. Looked up from germline, CDR1 is SGHRS and CDR2 is YFSETQ. The V gene end was trimmed by 0 bases and the J gene end by 5 bases; junction bases not matched to a gene: 4. The CDR3 loop spans 16 amino acids. The CDR3: CASSLGGTGANEKLFF. Written as DNA, the CDR3 is TGCGCCAGCAGCTTGGGGGGGACAGGGGCCAATGAAAAACTGTTTTTT.

CDR3 bases: TGTGCCAGCAGCCTGGATCGGCTAGCGGGAGGGAAATCGGGCTACGAGCAGTACTTC. It translates to CASSLDRLAGGKSGYEQYF. The chain is built from TRBV7-9 and TRBJ2-7, with 12 bases that match TRBD2. CDR1 is SEHNR, CDR2 FQNEAQ, per germline (reference sequence). V was clipped by 5 bases and J by 3 bases; unmatched bases: 17. This CDR3 has 19 residues.

The chain combines TRBV27 with TRBJ2-7, with TRBD2 matching over 8 bases. In germline, CDR1 is MNHEY, CDR2 SMNVEV (reference sequence). With V trimmed by 8 bases and J by 0 bases, 6 bases remained unmatched. There are 14 residues in the CDR3. The CDR3, as DNA: TGTGCCAGCCGACTAGCGCAAAGCTCCTACGAGCAGTACTTC. Encoded protein: CASRLAQSSYEQYF.

The chain joins TRBV5-1 to TRBJ2-7, with TRBD1 as a possible D gene (5 bases). CDR3 length: 15 amino acids. Trimming removed 1 base at V and 3 bases at J, with 14 bases between. CDR1 and CDR2 (germline): SGHRS, YFSETQ. This CDR3 reads CASSLLADQGYEQYF. Written as DNA, the CDR3 is TGCGCCAGCAGCTTGTTGGCCGACCAGGGCTACGAGCAGTACTTC.

This chain connects TRBV7-9 to TRBJ1-1, with a weak D call TRBD1 (6 bases). Germline-derived CDR1 and CDR2 are SEHNR and FQNEAQ (reference sequence). CDR3 length equals 16 residues. V was clipped by 3 bases and J by 0 bases, with 14 bases between them. The CDR3 region is CASSFRPGDMNTEAFF. Here the CDR3 DNA reads TGTGCCAGCAGCTTTCGGCCAGGGGACATGAACACTGAAGCTTTCTTT.

This sequence joins TRBV6-6 and TRBJ2-7, with 7 nucleotides matching TRBD1. Germline loops: CDR1 MNHNY, CDR2 SVGAGI (reference sequence). J gave up 0 bases and V 4 bases, and 6 bases lay outside the gene matches. The length of the CDR3 is 15 residues. In nucleotides, the CDR3 is TGTGCCAGCAGTTCAACGGGACAGCCCTCCTACGAGCAGTACTTC. This codes for CASSSTGQPSYEQYF.

This chain joins TRBV4-2 and TRBJ2-7; D is possibly TRBD1 (6 bases). Looked up from germline, CDR1 is LGHNA and CDR2 is YNFKEQ. CDR3 size: 13 residues. Between the trimmed V and J ends, which lost 1 base and 3 bases, there was a span of 7 bases. CDR3 amino acids: CASSQGTVYEQYF. CDR3 DNA sequence: TGTGCCAGCAGCCAAGGGACAGTCTACGAGCAGTACTTC.